This T cell receptor (beta chain) was sequenced for a study of a mutant IDH1 vaccine in newly diagnosed glioma. About the study: Vaccinations were initiated 4-6 weeks following radiotherapy alone, or were given together with temozolomide cycles. Males made up approximately 60% and females roughly 40% of treated patients, whose mean age was around 40 years. Study outcomes and limitations: In about 94% of patients, immune responses induced by the vaccine occurred.

The assay was immunoSEQ multiplex PCR, and TCRdb's table has in-frame clones only and misses some. The sample contains 38,000 or so clones, approximately 93% of which appear only once. The V end lost 4 bases, the J end lost 3 bases, and 2 bases lay between the germline ends. The CDR3 is 11 residues long. Germline V gene lookup returns CDR1 LNHDA and CDR2 SQIVND (reference sequence). Time point meaning: week 5, during vaccination. Alongside topical imiquimod, each dose of vaccine comprised 300 ug of mutant IDH1 20-mer peptide. To note about this clone: Its antigen is as yet unknown.

The chain joins TRBV19 to TRBJ2-3; D is undetermined. Specimen: PBMCs, collected from a glioma patient whose treatment included an IDH1 peptide vaccine. The sequence was collected from a man in his fifties with glioma. Here the CDR3 DNA reads TGTGCCAGTAGTAAAACAGATACGCAGTATTTT. This codes for CASSKTDTQYF.